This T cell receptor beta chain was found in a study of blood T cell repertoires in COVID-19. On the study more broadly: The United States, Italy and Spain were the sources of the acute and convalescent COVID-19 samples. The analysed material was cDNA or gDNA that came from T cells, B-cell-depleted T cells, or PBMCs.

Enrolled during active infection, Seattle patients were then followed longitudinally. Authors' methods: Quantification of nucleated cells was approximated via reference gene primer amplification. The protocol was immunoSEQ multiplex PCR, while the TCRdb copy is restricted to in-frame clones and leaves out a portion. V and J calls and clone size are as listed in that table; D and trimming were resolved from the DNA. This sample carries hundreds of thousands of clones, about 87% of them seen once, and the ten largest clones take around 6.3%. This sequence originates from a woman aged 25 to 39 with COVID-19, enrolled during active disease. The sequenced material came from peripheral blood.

The CDR3: CASSFLAPGQGTTEAFF. CDR3 nucleotide sequence: TGTGCCAGCAGTTTCCTTGCGCCGGGACAGGGGACCACTGAAGCTTTCTTT. The V gene is TRBV27, the J gene TRBJ1-1; 10 positions match TRBD1. The CDR3 has 17 amino acids. From germline, CDR1 is MNHEY and CDR2 SMNVEV (reference sequence). Trimming took 3 bases from V and 4 from J; bases not matched to a gene: 11.